This is a list of T cell receptor beta chains from one sample in a study of blood T cell repertoires in COVID-19. Here immunoSEQ multiplex PCR was the method, and the copy in TCRdb shows in-frame clones only, minus some. The sample has approximately 350,000 clones, more than 70% seen once; the top ten hold under 4%. The sample taken for sequencing was peripheral blood. Receptor source: a woman younger than 45 with COVID-19, enrolled during active disease. CDR3s include the opening cysteine and the closing phenylalanine or tryptophan. A D gene is named only where the DNA matches it firmly. Size values are once, few and many counts, or a class for expanded clones, and some rows have none.

D,J,size,V,CDR3,DNA
TRBD1,TRBJ1-1,.,TRBV2,CASSVLAGTANTEAFF,TGTGCCAGCAGTGTATTAGCCGGGACAGCGAACACTGAAGCTTTCTTT
.,TRBJ1-5,.,TRBV4-2,CASSQVGGDQPQHF,TGTGCCAGCAGCCAAGTGGGCGGGGATCAGCCCCAGCATTTT
.,TRBJ1-1,.,TRBV27,CASSFTGYAEAFF,TGTGCCAGCAGTTTCACGGGGTATGCTGAAGCTTTCTTT
TRBD2,TRBJ2-1,.,TRBV5-8,CASRIPGLAGYNEQFF,TGTGCCAGCAGAATCCCTGGACTAGCGGGATACAATGAGCAGTTCTTC
.,TRBJ1-3,.,TRBV28,CASSEGGEHSGNTIYF,TGTGCCAGCAGCGAAGGAGGGGAGCATTCCGGAAACACCATATATTTT
.,TRBJ2-3,.,TRBV18,CASSPMDPGVVGYF,TGTGCCAGCTCACCAATGGACCCCGGGGTTGTAGGGTATTTT
.,TRBJ2-3,.,TRBV6-5,CASSSFSTDTQYF,TGTGCCAGCAGTTCCTTTAGCACAGATACGCAGTATTTT
.,TRBJ2-7,once,TRBV28,CASSETWTARNEQYF,TGTGCCAGCAGTGAGACGTGGACAGCCCGAAACGAGCAGTACTTC
TRBD1,TRBJ1-1,.,TRBV4-3,CASSRSDREAFF,TGCGCCAGCAGCCGCTCGGACAGGGAAGCTTTCTTT
.,TRBJ2-1,.,TRBV2,CASSEEVGSLNEQFF,TGTGCCAGCAGTGAAGAGGTGGGGAGTCTCAATGAGCAGTTCTTC
.,TRBJ2-2,once,TRBV29-1,CSVGWRFSTGELFF,TGCAGCGTTGGTTGGAGATTCAGTACCGGGGAGCTGTTTTTT
.,TRBJ1-4,.,TRBV10-3,CAISPEPEFFTTNEKLFF,TGTGCCATCTCTCCAGAGCCGGAGTTTTTTACAACTAATGAAAAACTGTTTTTT
.,TRBJ1-3,.,TRBV4-2,CASSQDFAGPGNTIYF,TGTGCCAGCAGCCAAGACTTTGCAGGTCCTGGAAACACCATATATTTT
.,TRBJ2-2,.,TRBV24-1,CATSDPGAITGELFF,TGTGCCACCAGTGACCCAGGGGCGATCACCGGGGAGCTGTTTTTT
.,TRBJ2-1,.,TRBV30,CAWDQGSYNEQFF,TGTGCCTGGGATCAGGGATCCTACAATGAGCAGTTCTTC
TRBD1,TRBJ1-4,.,TRBV5-6,CASKQGMPATNEKLFF,TGTGCCAGCAAACAGGGGATGCCTGCAACTAATGAAAAACTGTTTTTT
.,TRBJ1-4,.,TRBV28,CASSLRGGGEKLFF,TGTGCCAGCAGTTTAAGGGGAGGGGGTGAAAAACTGTTTTTT
TRBD1,TRBJ2-7,few,TRBV27,CASSFLDRVVYEQYF,TGTGCCAGCAGTTTTTTAGACAGGGTGGTCTACGAGCAGTACTTC
TRBD1,TRBJ2-7,.,TRBV7-9,CASSRGTGNAQYF,TGTGCCAGCAGCCGTGGGACAGGTAATGCGCAGTACTTC
.,TRBJ2-1,few,TRBV27,CASRSGRPRLGDYNEQFF,TGTGCCAGCAGGTCGGGCAGACCAAGACTAGGGGACTACAATGAGCAGTTCTTC
.,TRBJ1-1,.,TRBV11-3,CASSLEGKGETEAFF,TGTGCCAGCAGCTTAGAAGGAAAGGGAGAGACTGAAGCTTTCTTT
.,TRBJ1-5,.,TRBV3-1/TRBV3-2,CASSQESGQPQHF,TGTGCCAGCAGCCAAGAATCCGGGCAGCCCCAGCATTTT
TRBD1,TRBJ2-7,.,TRBV5-1,CASSLGTGGAYEQYF,TGCGCCAGCAGCTTGGGGACAGGGGGGGCTTACGAGCAGTACTTC
.,TRBJ2-3,once,TRBV27,CASSTLSSRLSTDTQYF,TGTGCCAGCAGCACTTTATCCTCCCGACTAAGCACAGATACGCAGTATTTT
TRBD1,TRBJ1-2,.,TRBV10-3,CAIRGTAPGETF,TGTGCCATCAGGGGGACAGCTCCAGGTGAAACCTTC
TRBD2,TRBJ2-5,.,TRBV7-2,CASSFPSFSGEETQYF,TGTGCCAGCAGCTTTCCCTCATTTAGCGGGGAAGAGACCCAGTACTTC
TRBD2,TRBJ2-1,.,TRBV10-3,CAISGTSGNSYNEQFF,TGTGCCATCAGTGGGACTAGCGGGAACTCCTACAATGAGCAGTTCTTC
.,TRBJ2-3,.,TRBV21-1,CASSGRTSVTDTQYF,TGTGCCAGCAGCGGACGGACTAGTGTCACAGATACGCAGTATTTT
TRBD2,TRBJ2-1,.,TRBV20-1,CSASGAGVSYNEQFF,TGCAGTGCTAGTGGTGCGGGGGTCTCCTACAATGAGCAGTTCTTC
.,TRBJ2-1,.,TRBV6-6,CASSYSFSPAGDEQFF,TGTGCCAGCAGTTACTCGTTTAGCCCGGCCGGGGATGAGCAGTTCTTC
TRBD1,TRBJ1-1,.,TRBV30,CAWTQGANTEAFF,TGTGCCTGGACCCAGGGGGCGAACACTGAAGCTTTCTTT
TRBD1,TRBJ1-5,.,TRBV9,CASSLGQLNQPQHF,TGTGCCAGCAGCCTGGGACAGTTGAATCAGCCCCAGCATTTT
TRBD2,TRBJ2-3,.,TRBV2,CASSDPWRGGTTDTQYF,TGTGCCAGCTCCGACCCCTGGCGGGGGGGCACCACAGATACGCAGTATTTT
.,TRBJ2-1,.,TRBV6-5,CASSQEGNYEQFF,TGTGCCAGCAGTCAGGAGGGAAACTATGAGCAGTTCTTC
.,TRBJ1-2,.,TRBV15,CATSRDFSAGRSYGYTF,TGTGCCACCAGCAGAGATTTTTCGGCAGGGCGAAGCTATGGCTACACCTTC
TRBD2,TRBJ2-3,once,TRBV7-2,CASSLVLAGGGSTDTQYF,TGTGCCAGCAGCTTAGTACTAGCGGGCGGAGGGAGCACAGATACGCAGTATTTT
.,TRBJ2-3,once,TRBV10-3,CAISESKDQDTDTQYF,TGTGCCATCAGTGAGTCGAAGGATCAGGATACAGATACGCAGTATTTT
TRBD1,TRBJ1-1,.,TRBV19,CASSPRGQGRTEAFF,TGTGCCAGTAGCCCACGGGGACAGGGGCGAACTGAAGCTTTCTTT
.,TRBJ2-5,.,TRBV7-8,CASSRETGRETQYF,TGTGCCAGCAGCCGAGAGACAGGGAGGGAGACCCAGTACTTC
.,TRBJ1-2,.,TRBV6-5,CASSSPGGQYYGYTF,TGTGCCAGCAGTTCCCCCGGAGGGCAGTACTATGGCTACACCTTC
TRBD1,TRBJ2-5,.,TRBV10-1,CASSADRQGQETQYF,TGCGCCAGCAGTGCGGACCGACAGGGCCAAGAGACCCAGTACTTC
TRBD1,TRBJ1-6,.,TRBV7-9,CASSYRDRLNSPLHF,TGTGCCAGCAGCTACCGGGACAGACTTAATTCACCCCTCCACTTT
TRBD2,TRBJ2-1,.,TRBV7-9,CASSRRVSSGTSNEQFF,TGTGCCAGCAGCCGAAGAGTGTCTAGCGGCACCAGCAATGAGCAGTTCTTC
.,TRBJ1-3,few,TRBV2,CASTQDSSGNTIYF,TGTGCCAGCACTCAGGACAGCTCTGGAAACACCATATATTTT
TRBD1,TRBJ2-3,.,TRBV24-1,CATSRTGGDTQYF,TGTGCCACTTCAAGGACAGGGGGAGATACGCAGTATTTT
.,TRBJ1-1,few,TRBV7-2,CASSWSTGPDTEAFF,TGTGCCAGCAGCTGGTCGACAGGACCCGACACTGAAGCTTTCTTT
TRBD1,TRBJ1-6,.,TRBV4-3,CASSQDLSPLGTGTPFSPLHF,TGCGCCAGCAGCCAAGATTTGTCCCCGCTCGGGACAGGGACCCCTTTTTCACCCCTCCACTTT
.,TRBJ1-1,once,TRBV2,CASSDLWPTTSPMNTEAFF,TGTGCCAGCAGTGACTTGTGGCCGACAACCTCCCCAATGAACACTGAAGCTTTCTTT
TRBD2,TRBJ2-5,few,TRBV29-1,CSAILAGQETQYF,TGCAGCGCCATCCTAGCGGGGCAAGAGACCCAGTACTTC